This TCR beta chain emerged from a study of Graves' ophthalmopathy and Graves' hyperthyroidism. Study conclusions and caveats: Ophthalmopathy versus stable hyperthyroidism: 13-signature model gave around 86% sensitivity, 81.08% specificity.

As diagnostic evidence, clinical symptoms, serum thyroxine, TRAb, thyroid ultrasound and orbital computed tomography were relied upon. From fresh peripheral blood, 8 to 10 ml in volume, the PBMCs were obtained. Amplification of the TCR beta CDR3 regions used RNA transcripts (as template). A first-round RT-PCR used HTBI primers, followed by a second-round multiplex PCR. Each CDR3 protein is one row after TCRdb ran MiXCR on the multiplex PCR reads. Of some 350,000 distinct CDR3 sequences listed, about 17% are singletons. Trimming shortened V by 10 bases and J by 8 bases, and 14 bases separated the two germline ends. The CDR3 length is 12 residues. Germline loops: CDR1 LNHDA, CDR2 SQIVND (reference sequence). This clonotype has ten or more counts. Its antigen is not known.

The sequenced sample was peripheral blood. The V and J genes are TRBV19 and TRBJ2-2; no clear D gene. This receptor was taken from an adult woman with stable Graves' hyperthyroidism. CDR3 nucleotides: TGTGCCATAACCGCTCTTTGGGGGGAGCTGTTTTTT. It yields the protein CAITALWGELFF.